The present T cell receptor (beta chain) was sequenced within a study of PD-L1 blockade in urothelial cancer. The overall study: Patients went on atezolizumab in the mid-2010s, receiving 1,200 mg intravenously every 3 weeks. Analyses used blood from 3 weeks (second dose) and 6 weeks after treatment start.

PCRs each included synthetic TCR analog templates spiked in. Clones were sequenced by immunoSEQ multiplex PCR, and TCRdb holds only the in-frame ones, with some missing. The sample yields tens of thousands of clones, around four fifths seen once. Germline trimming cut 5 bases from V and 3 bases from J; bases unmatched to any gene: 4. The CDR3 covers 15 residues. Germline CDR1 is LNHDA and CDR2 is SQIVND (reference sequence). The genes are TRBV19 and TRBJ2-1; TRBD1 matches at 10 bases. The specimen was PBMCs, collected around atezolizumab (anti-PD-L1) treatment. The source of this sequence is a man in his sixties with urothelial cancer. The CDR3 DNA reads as TGTGCCAGTAGTGCTCGGGACAGGGGCTACAATGAGCAGTTCTTC. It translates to CASSARDRGYNEQFF.